Listed below are T cell receptor beta chains from one sample, sequenced in a study of T cell responses to AZD1222 COVID-19 vaccine. The assay was immunoSEQ multiplex PCR, and TCRdb's table has in-frame clones only and misses some. The table shows about 94,000 clones, with around nine tenths occurring only once. The sample in question was peripheral blood, obtained on day 0 of AZD1222 vaccination. All receptors come from an adult in good health. The CDR3 runs from the conserved cysteine through the conserved F or W. D genes are given only for firm matches. Part of the rows lack a size; the others show once, few, many or a class for expanded clones.

cdr3_aa	cdr3_nt	d_call	v_call	j_call	clone_size
CAISEGQSNEKLFF	TGTGCCATCAGTGAGGGACAATCGAATGAAAAACTGTTTTTT	.	TRBV10-3	TRBJ1-4	.
CASSADNIGPGNTIYF	TGTGCCAGCAGCGCAGACAACATAGGTCCTGGAAACACCATATATTTT	.	TRBV9	TRBJ1-3	few
CAWSQPGTSGEETQYF	TGTGCCTGGAGCCAACCCGGGACTAGCGGCGAAGAGACCCAGTACTTC	TRBD2	TRBV30	TRBJ2-5	.
CASRTAWGNQPQHF	TGTGCCAGTAGAACAGCCTGGGGCAATCAGCCCCAGCATTTT	.	TRBV19	TRBJ1-5	.
CASSLGQGGYGPELFF	TGTGCCAGCAGCTTGGGACAGGGTGGGTATGGGCCCGAACTGTTTTTT	TRBD1	TRBV5-5	TRBJ2-2	.
CAWDKGTAPYEQYF	TGTGCCTGGGATAAAGGGACAGCGCCCTACGAGCAGTACTTC	TRBD1	TRBV30	TRBJ2-7	.
CASSLTSGGVTQYF	TGTGCCAGCAGCTTGACTAGCGGGGGCGTGACCCAGTACTTC	TRBD2	TRBV7-2	TRBJ2-5	.
CASSLVQGGNQPQHF	TGTGCCAGCAGCTTAGTACAGGGAGGAAATCAGCCCCAGCATTTT	.	TRBV11-2	TRBJ1-5	once
CASSLGLGSYNEQFF	TGTGCCAGCAGCTTAGGACTTGGCTCCTACAATGAGCAGTTCTTC	.	TRBV5-4	TRBJ2-1	.
CASSQGPRLGSTTNEKLFF	TGTGCCAGCAGCCAAGGACCGCGACTAGGGTCGACGACTAATGAAAAACTGTTTTTT	.	TRBV4-2	TRBJ1-4	.
CASSKVKVLRGPGELFF	TGTGCCAGCAGCAAAGTGAAGGTCTTGCGGGGGCCCGGGGAGCTGTTTTTT	.	TRBV21-1	TRBJ2-2	.
CASSVGQNGENTIYF	TGTGCCAGCAGCGTAGGACAGAATGGTGAAAACACCATATATTTT	.	TRBV9	TRBJ1-3	.
CASSLANRGSYEQYF	TGTGCCAGCAGTCTCGCCAACAGGGGCTCCTACGAGCAGTACTTC	TRBD1	TRBV28	TRBJ2-7	few
CASSRGGGHEQFF	TGTGCCAGCAGCCGCGGGGGGGGCCATGAGCAGTTCTTC	TRBD2	TRBV6-2/TRBV6-3	TRBJ2-1	.
CASSPDYEQYF	TGTGCCAGCTCACCGGACTACGAGCAGTACTTC	.	TRBV18	TRBJ2-7	.
CASSLGQDTGELFF	TGCGCCAGCAGCTTGGGTCAGGACACCGGGGAGCTGTTTTTT	.	TRBV5-1	TRBJ2-2	.
CASHHLGLGMVTSLNNEKLFF	TGTGCCAGCCATCACTTAGGGCTTGGAATGGTCACCAGCCTCAATAATGAAAAACTGTTTTTT	.	TRBV28	TRBJ1-4	.
CASSNQGARYEQYF	TGTGCCAGTAGTAATCAGGGGGCGCGTTACGAGCAGTACTTC	TRBD1	TRBV19	TRBJ2-7	.
CASSRGTSGALGEQFF	TGTGCCAGTAGTAGAGGGACTAGCGGCGCCTTGGGAGAGCAGTTCTTC	TRBD2	TRBV19	TRBJ2-1	once
CSVDRGQETQYF	TGCAGCGTTGACCGGGGGCAGGAGACCCAGTACTTC	.	TRBV29-1	TRBJ2-5	.
CASSGTVGNTEAFF	TGTGCCAGCAGCGGGACAGTGGGGAACACTGAAGCTTTCTTT	TRBD1	TRBV5-4	TRBJ1-1	.
CASGLIGGGYSNQPQHF	TGTGCTAGTGGTTTAATAGGGGGCGGTTATAGCAATCAGCCCCAGCATTTT	TRBD1	TRBV12-5	TRBJ1-5	.
CASSLAFRGGTGELFF	TGTGCCAGCAGCTTAGCTTTCAGGGGGGGCACCGGGGAGCTGTTTTTT	.	TRBV11-3	TRBJ2-2	.
CASSAARSTNEKLFF	TGTGCCAGCAGTGCTGCCCGTTCGACTAATGAAAAACTGTTTTTT	.	TRBV6-1	TRBJ1-4	.